This T cell receptor beta chain was sequenced during a study of immune heterogeneity within non-small cell lung tumors. Bulk tumor genomic DNA, approximately 600 ng per sample, was used as template. Several biopsies per primary tumor, spaced far apart, were taken during surgery. Newly diagnosed with untreated non-small cell lung cancer, the patients underwent curative surgery. The CDR3 runs 16 residues. Germline V lookup: CDR1 SGDLS, CDR2 YYNGEE. V was shortened by 0 bases and J by 3 bases, with 15 bases between the two germline ends. TCR beta CDR3 was amplified by multiplex PCR using 32 V and 13 J primers. TCRdb itself ran the multiplex PCR reads through MiXCR, one entry per CDR3 protein. The table shows about 2,700 distinct CDR3 sequences, with approximately 50% occurring only once.

The origin of this receptor is a man aged 60 to 69 with non-small cell lung cancer. This chain joins TRBV9 and TRBJ1-1; D gene unclear. Sequenced: lung tumor tissue. The CDR3 sequence is CASSVAVGFSDTEAFF. In DNA, the CDR3 is TGTGCCAGCAGCGTAGCCGTGGGGTTTAGTGACACTGAAGCTTTCTTT.